The clone carrying this T cell receptor beta chain was counted a single time. In the source study's methods: Estimation of nucleated cell counts relied on the amplification of reference gene primers. The protocol was immunoSEQ multiplex PCR, while the TCRdb copy is restricted to in-frame clones and leaves out a portion. V, J and clone size are taken as reported in that table, and D and trimming were inferred from the DNA itself. The sample lists about 240,000 clones, roughly 80% occurring once. The source of the sample is a study of blood T cell repertoires in COVID-19. Per the germline V gene, CDR1 is LNHNV and CDR2 is YYDKDF (reference sequence). The CDR3 is 15 residues long. With 1 base clipped from V and 5 bases from J, the junction kept 6 bases outside the gene matches.

Sequenced: peripheral blood. This chain links TRBV15 with TRBJ2-5, with 8 bases identical to TRBD2. This TCR was recovered from a woman aged 55-70 years with active or convalescent COVID-19. DNA of the CDR3: TGTGCCACCAGCAGAGGGGGGGCTAGCGGGGAGACCCAGTACTTC. Its translation: CATSRGGASGETQYF.